A selection of T cell receptor beta chains follows, all from one sample in a study of blood T cells in healthy people across ages. TCRdb processed the 5' RACE reads anew with MiXCR; each CDR3 protein has one entry. Of 1.6 million or so distinct CDR3 sequences in the sample, about 31% were seen once. The sample consisted of blood. These receptors originate from a woman between 25 and 40 years old in good health. CDR3s include the opening cysteine and the closing phenylalanine or tryptophan.

V | length | CDR3
TRBV4-1 | 14 | CASSQGREGYEQYF
TRBV5-5 | 12 | CASSLKDYEQYF
TRBV7-3 | 16 | CASSYFKGQGKETQYF
TRBV11-2 | 14 | CASQVSVNSDTQYF
TRBV7-2 | 15 | CASSGGVGSNQPQHF
TRBV7-2 | 15 | CASSLTVTGNQPQHF
TRBV11-2 | 14 | CASSRRMGTDTQYF
TRBV3-1 | 16 | CASSQLLSRGANVLTF
TRBV4-1 | 16 | CASSQPTRGYNYGYTF
TRBV7-2 | 15 | CASSFISVSYNEQFF
TRBV29-1 | 14 | CSVAGTSGNNEQFF
TRBV7-9 | 14 | CASSLVKAGWGQFF
TRBV25-1 | 14 | CASSQGLYQETQYF
TRBV10-2 | 14 | CTSSELGNTGELFF
TRBV15 | 15 | CATSRPGQGADEQYF
TRBV3-1 | 14 | CASSQERTTGEQYF
TRBV18 | 14 | CASSDRDKAGEQYF
TRBV3-1 | 14 | CASSQVTSHNEQFF
TRBV6-6 | 14 | CASRAGQGLSSLHF
TRBV29-1 | 15 | CSVDTRDGGYNEQFF
TRBV3-1 | 15 | CASSPRSGGWGGYTF
TRBV18 | 18 | CASSPRVRPGQGHYEQYF
TRBV12-3/TRBV12-4 | 15 | CASSRGGSESYGYTF
TRBV9 | 14 | CASSSDKLGGGYTF
TRBV5-6 | 17 | CASSSEGLAGGEDTQYF
TRBV5-6 | 13 | CASSWGTTGKAFF
TRBV12-3/TRBV12-4 | 15 | CASSLDRGRDTEAFF
TRBV3-1 | 16 | CASSRSGRGLREKLFF